Shown below are 20 T cell receptor beta chains from a single sample sequenced in a study of blood T cell repertoires in COVID-19. TCRdb's table, derived via immunoSEQ multiplex PCR, lists solely in-frame clones and lacks some. Of a few hundred thousand clones listed, roughly four fifths are singletons. The sequencing sample was made of peripheral blood. Receptors originate from a man of 80 years or more with acute or convalescent COVID-19.

The chain uses TRBV5-5 and TRBJ2-3; D gene uncertain. The CDR3 runs 13 residues. Germline loops: CDR1 SGHKS, CDR2 YYEKEE (reference sequence). The V and J ends lost 2 bases and 4 bases respectively, with 8 bases between them. The CDR3 DNA follows: TGTGCCAGCAGCTTTACAGTACCAGATACGCAGTATTTT. The encoded protein is CASSFTVPDTQYF.

The J gene is TRBJ2-1, the V gene TRBV10-1; 11 bases are a match to TRBD2. V shed 3 bases and J 4 bases; nucleotides not matched to a gene: 5. The length of the CDR3 is 16 residues. The germline V gene has CDR1 WNHNN and CDR2 SYGVQD (reference sequence). The DNA for the CDR3 is TGCGCCAGCAGTGATGCTAGCGGGGGGCCTTACAATGAGCAGTTCTTC. Encoded protein: CASSDASGGPYNEQFF.

The J gene is TRBJ1-3, the V gene TRBV5-1; tentatively, D is TRBD1 (5 bases). V lost 1 base and J 3 bases, leaving 14 bases between the germline ends. Per the germline V gene, CDR1 is SGHRS and CDR2 is YFSETQ. The CDR3 is made up of 16 amino acids. The CDR3 reads CASSLSGGFGGNTIYF. The CDR3 nucleotides are TGCGCCAGCAGCTTGTCCGGGGGATTTGGTGGAAACACCATATATTTT.

The chain has TRBV6-1 and TRBJ2-1; 16 bases line up with TRBD2. Germline V gene lookup returns CDR1 MNHNS and CDR2 SASEGT. The CDR3 loop spans 18 amino acids. V trimming: 1 base; J trimming: 7 bases; junction bases outside the gene matches: 7. CDR3: CASSEEVPGLAGGNEQFF. In DNA form, the CDR3 reads TGTGCCAGCAGTGAAGAGGTCCCGGGACTAGCGGGGGGGAATGAGCAGTTCTTC.

This clone was observed a few times. The genes are TRBV2 and TRBJ1-6, with D perhaps matching TRBD1 (6 bases). The CDR3 runs 15 residues. V was cut by 2 bases and J by 9 bases, with 14 bases left in between. Looked up from germline, CDR1 is SNHLY and CDR2 is FYNNEI. CDR3 nucleotides: TGTGCCAGCAGTGAATCAATACAGGGAGTTTCACCCCTCCACTTT. Translating gives CASSESIQGVSPLHF.

J is TRBJ2-1 and V is TRBV9, with D perhaps matching TRBD2 (5 bases). The V end was cut by 2 bases, the J end by 6 bases, with 12 bases between. Germline V lookup: CDR1 SGDLS, CDR2 YYNGEE. The CDR3 is made up of 14 amino acids. The CDR3 bases are TGTGCCAGCAGCGTTGCGGGCAGAGTCAATGAGCAGTTCTTC. It codes for CASSVAGRVNEQFF.

The V call is TRBV7-3, the J call TRBJ2-1; TRBD2 agrees at 12 bases. The J segment lost 7 bases and the V segment lost 5 bases, leaving 9 bases of the junction unmatched. Germline-derived CDR1 and CDR2 are SGHTA and FQGTGA. The CDR3 spans 16 residues. CDR3 sequence reads: CASSTPGLAGGNEQFF. Written as DNA, the CDR3 is TGTGCCAGCAGCACACCGGGACTAGCGGGCGGGAATGAGCAGTTCTTC. The full variable domain, rest sourced from reference TRBV7-3 and TRBJ2-1, is GAGVSQTPSNKVTEKGKYVELRCDPISGHTALYWYRQSLGQGPEFLIYFQGTGAADDSGLPNDRFFAVRPEGSVSTLKIQRTERGDSAVYLCASSTPGLAGGNEQFFGPGTRLTVL.

This clone was counted once. The CDR3 is CASSSWTSGIANEQFF. In nucleotides, the CDR3 is TGCGCCAGCAGCTCCTGGACTAGCGGGATAGCAAATGAGCAGTTCTTC. This chain connects TRBV5-1 to TRBJ2-1; 12 nucleotides align to TRBD2. The CDR3 is made up of 16 amino acids. Losses at the gene ends were 3 bases for V and 7 bases for J; bases not matched to a gene: 8. Germline CDR1 and CDR2: SGHRS and YFSETQ. Based on the CDR3 plus reference TRBV5-1 and TRBJ2-1, the full variable domain is KAGVTQTPRYLIKTRGQQVTLSCSPISGHRSVSWYQQTPGQGLQFLFEYFSETQRNKGNFPGRFSGRQFSNSRSEMNVSTLELGDSALYLCASSSWTSGIANEQFFGPGTRLTVL.

This clone was detected once. The chain is built from TRBV11-3 and TRBJ1-2; possible D gene TRBD1, 5 bases. The CDR3 loop spans 13 amino acids. Germline V CDR1 and CDR2: SGHNT, YENEEA. V dropped 5 bases and J dropped 7 bases, with 14 bases sitting between them. The CDR3 DNA sequence: TGTGCCAGCAGCCGGACGGGGGTTCTTGGCTACACCTTC. Protein: CASSRTGVLGYTF.

This chain links TRBV7-7 with TRBJ1-1; D gene unclear. V was pared by 1 base and J by 4 bases, with 16 bases between. Germline V gives CDR1 SSHAT, CDR2 FNYEAQ (reference sequence). This CDR3 spans 16 amino acids. This CDR3 is CASSLGGGLELTEAFF. The CDR3 DNA reads TGTGCCAGCAGCTTAGGTGGAGGGCTGGAGCTCACTGAAGCTTTCTTT.

There are a few counts of this clone. The J gene is TRBJ1-6, the V gene TRBV20-1, with TRBD1 as a possible D gene (6 bases). The CDR3 has 15 amino acids. Per germline, CDR1 DFQATT and CDR2 SNEGSKA (reference sequence). Between the trimmed V and J ends, which lost 3 bases and 7 bases, there was a span of 16 bases. CDR3 residues: CSASAGGTRNSPLHF. CDR3 bases: TGCAGTGCTAGTGCGGGGGGGACAAGGAATTCACCCCTCCACTTT.

This chain joins TRBV5-1 and TRBJ2-3, with TRBD1 as a possible D gene (6 bases). The V gene's germline CDR1 is SGHRS and CDR2 YFSETQ. This CDR3 comprises 15 residues. V was shortened by 0 bases and J by 0 bases, with 8 bases between the two germline ends. The CDR3 nucleotides read TGCGCCAGCAGCTTGGACAGGGTCAGCACAGATACGCAGTATTTT. The encoded protein is CASSLDRVSTDTQYF.

Here the CDR3 reads CATKTGVVNYGYTF. CDR3 nucleotide sequence: TGTGCCACCAAGACAGGGGTTGTTAACTATGGCTACACCTTC. V is TRBV2 and J is TRBJ1-2; the match to TRBD1 covers 8 bases. V lost 10 bases to trimming and J lost 1 base; unmatched junction nucleotides: 8. The germline gives CDR1 SNHLY, CDR2 FYNNEI. The CDR3 totals 14 residues.

A single count supports this clone. In DNA, the CDR3 is TGTGCCAGCAGCTTGGGACAGGGGGTTTACTATGGCTACACCTTC. Protein: CASSLGQGVYYGYTF. The chain links TRBV5-4 to TRBJ1-2; 9 nucleotides match TRBD1. Germline V gives CDR1 SGHNT, CDR2 YYREEE (reference sequence). The V segment lost 0 bases and the J segment 3 bases; nucleotides outside the gene matches: 3. This CDR3 has 15 amino acids.

The chain recombines TRBV2 with TRBJ1-1, with a possible D match to TRBD1 (5 bases). The germline CDR1 and CDR2 sequences are SNHLY and FYNNEI. V lost 8 bases, J lost 4 bases, and 17 bases lay in between. The CDR3 contains 14 residues. The CDR3 DNA sequence: TGTGCCAGCGGATGGGCAGGGCGAAGCACTGAAGCTTTCTTT. Its translation is CASGWAGRSTEAFF.

This clone was seen only a few times. CDR3: CASSFYPYGYTF. CDR3 in DNA: TGTGCCAGCAGTTTCTATCCCTATGGCTACACCTTC. The chain couples TRBV6-2 or TRBV6-3 to TRBJ1-2; D is unresolved. The CDR3 extends over 12 amino acids. Trimming took 4 bases from V and 4 from J, leaving 7 bases between them. Germline V gene sequence: CDR1 MNHEY, CDR2 SVGEGT.

This clone was observed at least ten times. This rearrangement joins TRBV10-1 to TRBJ1-2; 8 positions match TRBD1. V trimming: 0 bases; J trimming: 3 bases; junction bases outside the gene matches: 3. Germline V CDR1 and CDR2: WNHNN, SYGVQD (reference sequence). This CDR3 spans 15 amino acids. CDR3 DNA: TGCGCCAGCAGTGAGTCGACAGGGGACTACTATGGCTACACCTTC. Protein sequence: CASSESTGDYYGYTF.

CDR3: CASSLPSGQGRSHEQYF. The CDR3 nucleotides read TGTGCCAGCAGTTTACCCTCCGGACAGGGGCGATCCCACGAGCAGTACTTC. The rearrangement links TRBV28 to TRBJ2-7, with TRBD1 identical over 9 bases. This CDR3 region has 17 residues. V was clipped by 2 bases and J by 5 bases; unmatched bases: 13. Germline CDR1 is MDHEN and CDR2 is SYDVKM. The full variable domain, rest sourced from reference TRBV28 and TRBJ2-7, is DVKVTQSSRYLVKRTGEKVFLECVQDMDHENMFWYRQDPGLGLRLIYFSYDVKMKEKGDIPEGYSVSREKKERFSLILESASTNQTSMYLCASSLPSGQGRSHEQYFGPGTRLTVT.

The V gene is TRBV19, the J gene TRBJ2-1, with TRBD1 matching 9 bases. Germline CDR1 is LNHDA and CDR2 is SQIVND (reference sequence). The J segment lost 9 bases and the V segment lost 5 bases, leaving 5 bases of the junction unmatched. The CDR3 has 13 amino acids. This chain's CDR3 is CASSVDRGSEQFF. As DNA, the CDR3 is TGTGCCAGTAGTGTTGACAGGGGGTCTGAGCAGTTCTTC.

In this sample, this clone turned up a few times. The chain recombines TRBV6-5 with TRBJ2-1, with TRBD2 as a possible D gene (6 bases). The length of the CDR3 is 16 residues. Deletions cut 4 bases from V and 3 bases from J, with 16 bases between. CDR1 and CDR2 from the germline V gene are MNHEY and SVGAGI. The CDR3 DNA is TGTGCCAGCAGTTCAGGCGTCGCGGGGTACTACAATGAGCAGTTCTTC. It encodes CASSSGVAGYYNEQFF.